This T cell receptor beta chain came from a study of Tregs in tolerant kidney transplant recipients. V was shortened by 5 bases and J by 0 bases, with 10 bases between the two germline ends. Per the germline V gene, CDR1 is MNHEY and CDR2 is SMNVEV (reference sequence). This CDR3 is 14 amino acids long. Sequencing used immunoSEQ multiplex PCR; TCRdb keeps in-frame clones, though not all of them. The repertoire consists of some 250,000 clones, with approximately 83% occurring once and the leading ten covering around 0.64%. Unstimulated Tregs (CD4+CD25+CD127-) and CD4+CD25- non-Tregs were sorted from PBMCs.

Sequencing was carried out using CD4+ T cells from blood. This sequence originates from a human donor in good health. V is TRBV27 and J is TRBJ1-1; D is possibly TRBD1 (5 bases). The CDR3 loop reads CASSPRQLNTEAFF. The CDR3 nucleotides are TGTGCCAGCAGTCCAAGACAGTTGAACACTGAAGCTTTCTTT.